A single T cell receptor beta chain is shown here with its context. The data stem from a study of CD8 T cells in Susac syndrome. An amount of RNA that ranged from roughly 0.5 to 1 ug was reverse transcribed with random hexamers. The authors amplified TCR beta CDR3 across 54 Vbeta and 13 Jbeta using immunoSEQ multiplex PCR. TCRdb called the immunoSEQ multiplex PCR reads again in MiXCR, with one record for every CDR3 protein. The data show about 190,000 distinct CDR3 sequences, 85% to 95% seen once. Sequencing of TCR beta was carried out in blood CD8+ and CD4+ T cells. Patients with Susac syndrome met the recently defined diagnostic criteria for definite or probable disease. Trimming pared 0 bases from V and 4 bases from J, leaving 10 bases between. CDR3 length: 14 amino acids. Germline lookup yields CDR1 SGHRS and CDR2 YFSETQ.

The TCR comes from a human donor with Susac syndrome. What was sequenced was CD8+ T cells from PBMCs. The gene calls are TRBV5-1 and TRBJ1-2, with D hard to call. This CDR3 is CASSLEAAGYGYTF. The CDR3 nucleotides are TGCGCCAGCAGCTTGGAGGCAGCCGGCTATGGCTACACCTTC.